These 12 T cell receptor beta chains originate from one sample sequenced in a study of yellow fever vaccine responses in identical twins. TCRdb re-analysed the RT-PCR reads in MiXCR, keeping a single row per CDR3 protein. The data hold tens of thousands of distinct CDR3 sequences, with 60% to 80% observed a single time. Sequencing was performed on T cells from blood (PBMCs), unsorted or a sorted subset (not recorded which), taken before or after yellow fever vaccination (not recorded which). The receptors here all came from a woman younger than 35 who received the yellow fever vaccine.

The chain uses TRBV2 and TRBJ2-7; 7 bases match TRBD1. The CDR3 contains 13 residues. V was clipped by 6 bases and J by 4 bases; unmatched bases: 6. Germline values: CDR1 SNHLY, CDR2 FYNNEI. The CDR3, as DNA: TGTGCCAGCAGCAAGACAGGGTCTTACGAGCAGTACGTC. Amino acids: CASSKTGSYEQYV.

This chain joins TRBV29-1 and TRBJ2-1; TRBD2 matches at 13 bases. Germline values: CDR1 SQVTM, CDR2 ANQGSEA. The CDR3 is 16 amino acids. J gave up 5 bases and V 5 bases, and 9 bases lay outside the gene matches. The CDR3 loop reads CSVYPWTSGSHNEQFF. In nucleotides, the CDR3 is TGCAGCGTTTACCCCTGGACTAGCGGGAGCCACAATGAGCAGTTCTTC.

This chain's CDR3 is CASSQAGGASEQFF. Written as DNA, the CDR3 is TGTGCCAGCAGCCAAGCGGGAGGTGCTAGTGAGCAGTTCTTC. The chain couples TRBV14 to TRBJ2-1; 7 bases map to TRBD2. CDR1 and CDR2 from the germline V gene are SGHDN and FVKESK. CDR3 size: 14 residues. Losses at the gene ends were 1 base for V and 9 bases for J; bases not matched to a gene: 6.

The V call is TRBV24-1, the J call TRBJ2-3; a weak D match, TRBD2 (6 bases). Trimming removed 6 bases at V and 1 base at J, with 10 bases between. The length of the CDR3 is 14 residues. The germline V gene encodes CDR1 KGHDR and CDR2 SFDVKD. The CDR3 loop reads CATSRSGGTDTQYF. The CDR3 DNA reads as TGTGCCACCAGTCGGTCGGGGGGCACAGATACGCAGTATTTT.

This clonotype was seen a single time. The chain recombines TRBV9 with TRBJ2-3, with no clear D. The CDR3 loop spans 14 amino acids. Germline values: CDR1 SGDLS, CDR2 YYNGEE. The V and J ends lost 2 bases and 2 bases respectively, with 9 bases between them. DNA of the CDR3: TGTGCCAGCAGCGTGGGCAGGATCACAGATACGCAGTATTTT. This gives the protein CASSVGRITDTQYF.

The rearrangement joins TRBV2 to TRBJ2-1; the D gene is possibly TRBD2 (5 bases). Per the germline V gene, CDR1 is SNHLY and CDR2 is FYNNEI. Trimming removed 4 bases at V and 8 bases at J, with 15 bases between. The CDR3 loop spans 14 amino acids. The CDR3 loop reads CASSGVRSRDEQFF. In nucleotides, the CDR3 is TGTGCCAGCAGTGGGGTCCGTTCGAGGGATGAGCAGTTCTTC.

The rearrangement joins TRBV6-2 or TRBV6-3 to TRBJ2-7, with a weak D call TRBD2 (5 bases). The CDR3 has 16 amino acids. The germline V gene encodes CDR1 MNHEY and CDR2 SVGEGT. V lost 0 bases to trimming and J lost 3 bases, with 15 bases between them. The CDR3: CASSYSRAALIYEQYF. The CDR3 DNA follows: TGTGCCAGCAGTTACTCGCGGGCGGCCCTTATCTACGAGCAGTACTTC.

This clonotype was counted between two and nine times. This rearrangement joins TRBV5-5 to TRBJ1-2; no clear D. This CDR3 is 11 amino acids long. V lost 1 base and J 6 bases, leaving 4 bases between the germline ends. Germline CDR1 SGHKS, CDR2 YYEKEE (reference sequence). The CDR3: CASSLTDGYTF. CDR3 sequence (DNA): TGTGCCAGCAGCTTGACTGATGGCTACACCTTC.

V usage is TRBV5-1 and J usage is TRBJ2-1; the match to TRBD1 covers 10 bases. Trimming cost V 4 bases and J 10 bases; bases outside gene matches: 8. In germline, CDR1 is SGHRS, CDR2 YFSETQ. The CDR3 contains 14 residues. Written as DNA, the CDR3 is TGCGCCAGCAGCCCCGGGACAGGGGATAGGGAGCAGTTCTTC. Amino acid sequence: CASSPGTGDREQFF.

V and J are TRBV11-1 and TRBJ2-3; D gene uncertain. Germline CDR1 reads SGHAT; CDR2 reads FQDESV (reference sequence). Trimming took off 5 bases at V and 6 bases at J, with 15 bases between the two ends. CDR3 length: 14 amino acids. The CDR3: CASSPGFSFDTQYF. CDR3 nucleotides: TGTGCCAGCAGCCCGGGCTTCTCCTTTGATACGCAGTATTTT.

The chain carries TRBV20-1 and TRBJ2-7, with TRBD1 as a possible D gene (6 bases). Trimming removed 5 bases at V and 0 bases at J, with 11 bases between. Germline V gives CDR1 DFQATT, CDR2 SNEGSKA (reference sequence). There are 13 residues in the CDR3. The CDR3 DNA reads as TGCAGTGCTTTAGACAGGAGCTCCTACGAGCAGTACGTC. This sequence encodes CSALDRSSYEQYV.

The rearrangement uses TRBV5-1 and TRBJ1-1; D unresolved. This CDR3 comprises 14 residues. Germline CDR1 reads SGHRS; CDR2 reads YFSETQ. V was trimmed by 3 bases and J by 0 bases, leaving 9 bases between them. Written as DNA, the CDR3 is TGCGCCAGCAGCTCAAGGGTGGTGAACACTGAAGCTTTCTTT. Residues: CASSSRVVNTEAFF. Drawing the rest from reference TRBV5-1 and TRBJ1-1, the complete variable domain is KAGVTQTPRYLIKTRGQQVTLSCSPISGHRSVSWYQQTPGQGLQFLFEYFSETQRNKGNFPGRFSGRQFSNSRSEMNVSTLELGDSALYLCASSSRVVNTEAFFGQGTRLTVV.